This TCR beta chain derives from a study of T cells in Graves' hyperthyroidism and ophthalmopathy (dated by TCRdb to between 2018 and 2020). At the level of the whole study: Peripheral blood was collected at initial diagnosis, before any treatment. Whether ophthalmopathy could be predicted prospectively was tested in an independent validation cohort made up of under 20 hyperthyroidism patients plus 17 patients who later progressed to ophthalmopathy. The study also compared thyroid tissue and blood T-cell repertoires from about six Graves' hyperthyroidism patients. After blood sampling, hyperthyroidism patients were treated with methimazole at a starting dose of 30 mg daily, and ophthalmopathy patients were treated with high-dose intravenous methylprednisolone. To identify TCR V-J signatures that set the groups apart, the researchers used a discovery cohort of 90 to 100 patients, made up of under 50 with Graves' ophthalmopathy and around 58 with stable Graves' hyperthyroidism. The approximately 98 discovery patients were randomly divided into training and test sets at a 7:3 ratio. TCR Vbeta CDR3 sequencing of 120 to 150 peripheral blood samples (43 ophthalmopathy, under 80 hyperthyroidism and roughly 17 progressor patients) is reported in the paper.

Graves' hyperthyroidism was defined as stable when no progression to ophthalmopathy occurred over 18 months of follow-up. Hyperthyroidism patients were newly diagnosed, had a disease duration of under 2 months, and were aged 18 to 65 years. Patients with uncontrolled infections, other autoimmune diseases, pregnancy or lactation were excluded. Diagnoses were established on the basis of clinical symptoms, serum thyroxine and TRAb, thyroid ultrasound, and orbital computed tomography. PBMCs were isolated from approximately 10 ml of fresh peripheral blood by Ficoll-Paque density gradient centrifugation. Total RNA was extracted using Trizol reagent, and RNA quality was assessed on an Agilent 2100 Bioanalyzer. The TCR beta CDR3 regions were amplified from the RNA transcripts. A first-round RT-PCR of the TCR CDR3 used the HTBI primer set with the Qiagen OneStep RT-PCR kit. Libraries were constructed in a second round of multiplex PCR, after which size selection and purification were performed. Paired-end sequencing of the libraries was performed with 100 bp reads on an Illumina HiSeq2000. Per the original workflow: SOAPnuke was used to process the raw data, with reads discarded if the reads contained adapters or uncalled bases, had a mean Phred below 15, or lacked an exact constant-primer or identifier match. COPE v1.2.5 was used to merge the high-quality paired reads, and each unique nucleotide sequence was defined as a clonotype. Clonotypes were aligned to IMGT TRBV, TRBD and TRBJ reference segments using MiTCR v1.1. Analysis was restricted to V-J combinations with a frequency above 0.0001, which covered approximately 99% of repertoires. The TCS score was defined as F50 (clonal expansion) divided by E x V (chaos), with BLOSUM62-based TCRdist calculated between CDR3 peptides within each V-J. Welch's t-statistics and random forest reduced just over 500 V-J features to 13, which were used in a naive Bayes classifier (R e1071). Using fastp trimming at Q25 and MiXCR clonotype assembly, TCRdb reanalyzed the public sequencing data and kept in-frame beta chains. Rows with a matching CDR3 protein are joined into one entry that keeps the most common DNA and genes. Here the V and J calls rest on TCRdb's processing, not on the authors' analysis. The table for this sample lists about 700,000 distinct CDR3 sequences; 14% of them were counted only once. The ten top clones hold roughly 10% of the sample.

In this sample, this clonotype turned up many times. There is no known antigen for this receptor. Base qualities are not at hand, and no much larger clone is one base apart. On the study overall, not on this receptor specifically: In validation, the model predicted progression to ophthalmopathy with about 71% sensitivity and about 72% specificity, a median of around six months before onset. Most expanded thyroid clonotypes (frequency above 0.001) were also detected in blood, suggesting blood repertoires may reflect thyroid immune responses. No statistical method was used to fix the sample size in advance, and group allocation was not hidden from the investigators. A model built on a 13 V-J signature distinguished ophthalmopathy from stable hyperthyroidism, reaching about 88% sensitivity and about 81% specificity in cross-validation and 80%/75% in testing.

V and J are truncated by 5 bases and 8 bases respectively, leaving an intervening sequence of 19 bases. The CDR3 runs 15 amino acids, cysteine and phenylalanine included. Only the CDR3 part of the read is kept: 45 bases, read in frame from the first base. The germline V gene encodes CDR1 LNHNV and CDR2 YYDKDF (reference sequence). This TCR was sampled from a woman younger than 30 with Graves' hyperthyroidism. Sequenced: blood. This receptor chain uses TRBV15 and TRBJ2-1; no D segment can be confidently identified. The DNA sequence follows: TGTGCCACCAGCGATCGACTCAACCCTGGAGATGAGCAGTTCTTC. This is translated as CATSDRLNPGDEQFF. The entire variable domain, with the stretches around the CDR3 drawn from the reference TRBV15 and TRBJ2-1 proteins, is DAMVIQNPRYQVTQFGKPVTLSCSQTLNHNVMYWYQQKSSQAPKLLFHYYDKDFNNEADTPDNFQSRRPNTSFCFLDIRSPGLGDTAMYLCATSDRLNPGDEQFFGPGTRLTVL.